The clone carrying this TCR beta chain has only a few counts. As yet, its antigen is unknown. The data derive from a study of T cells in Graves' hyperthyroidism and ophthalmopathy. On the study more broadly: Peripheral blood was acquired at first diagnosis, ahead of any therapy whatsoever.

Overall study results and limits: It was a median approximately six months before onset that the model predicted ophthalmopathy.

Amplification of TCR beta CDR3 regions was performed using RNA transcripts as template. In the first-round RT-PCR of the TCR CDR3, the HTBI primer set was used. TCRdb reprocessed the multiplex PCR reads via MiXCR and lists one record per CDR3 protein. The repertoire holds over 200,000 distinct CDR3 sequences, with roughly 14% as singletons. Germline values: CDR1 MNHEY, CDR2 SVGAGI. CDR3 length equals 15 residues. V shed 4 bases, J shed 4 bases, and the junction held 6 bases outside the gene matches. Those with hyperthyroidism were 18 to 65 years old, newly diagnosed, and ill for under 2 months. Out of roughly 9.1 ml of fresh peripheral blood came the PBMCs.

The specimen was blood. This TCR was recovered from a woman aged 40 to 50 with Graves' hyperthyroidism that later progressed to Graves' ophthalmopathy. The gene calls are TRBV6-5 and TRBJ2-3; the match to TRBD2 covers 9 bases. The CDR3 region is CASSSDSGGPDTQYF. The DNA of the CDR3 is TGTGCCAGCAGTTCTGATAGCGGGGGTCCAGATACGCAGTATTTT.